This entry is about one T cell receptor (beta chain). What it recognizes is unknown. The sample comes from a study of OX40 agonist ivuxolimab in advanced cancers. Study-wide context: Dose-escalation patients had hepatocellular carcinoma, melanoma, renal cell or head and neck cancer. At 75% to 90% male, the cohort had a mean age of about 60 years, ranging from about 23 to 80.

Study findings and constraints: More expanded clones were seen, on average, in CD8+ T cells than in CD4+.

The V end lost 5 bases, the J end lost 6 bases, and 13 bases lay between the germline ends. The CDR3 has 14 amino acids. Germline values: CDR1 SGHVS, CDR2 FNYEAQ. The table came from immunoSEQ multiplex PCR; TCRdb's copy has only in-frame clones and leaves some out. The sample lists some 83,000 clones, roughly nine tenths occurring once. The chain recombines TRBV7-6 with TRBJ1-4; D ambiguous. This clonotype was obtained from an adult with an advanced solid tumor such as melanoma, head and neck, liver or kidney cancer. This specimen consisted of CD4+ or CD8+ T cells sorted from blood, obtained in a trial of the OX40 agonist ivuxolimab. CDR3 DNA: TGTGCCAGCAGCCCCCTCCGTTGGGATGAAAAACTGTTTTTT. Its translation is CASSPLRWDEKLFF.